This T cell receptor beta chain originates from a study of persistence of HIV-infected CD4 T cells. At the level of the study: Suppressive ART had lasted a median of around 8 years. Multiple blood draws of up to 180 mL, except a couple of donors with single leukapheresis.

This was the immunoSEQ version 4 assay in survey mode. Clones were sequenced by immunoSEQ multiplex PCR, and TCRdb holds only the in-frame ones, with some missing. The sample lists over 6,000 clones; roughly 83% were seen once. The germline V gene has CDR1 SGHTA and CDR2 FQGNSA. The CDR3 runs 17 residues. J lost 0 bases, V lost 0 bases, and 4 bases had no gene match. Turning to this clone: The target antigen is unknown.

The stimulus was lysate of CMV-infected fibroblasts, approximately 9.6 ug/mL. Responding CD4+ T cells were sorted by upregulation of both CD40 ligand and CD69. An approximately 18-hour stimulation of CD8-depleted PBMCs used anti-CD28/CD49d costimulation, CD40-blocking antibody and enfuvirtide. The receptor was isolated from an adult woman with HIV who was CMV-seropositive. The specimen comprised CD4+ T cells sorted from PBMCs after roughly 20-hour stimulation, sampled from a patient who received antiretroviral therapy. The V call is TRBV7-2, the J call TRBJ1-4; TRBD1 agrees at 7 bases. CDR3 coding DNA: TGTGCCAGCAGCTTAGCCTACAGGGGAACAACTAATGAAAAACTGTTTTTT. Its translation: CASSLAYRGTTNEKLFF.